Given below is one T cell receptor (beta chain) in context. The data are from a study of blood T cell repertoires in COVID-19. CDR1 and CDR2 (germline): LGHNA, YSLEER. This CDR3 is 16 amino acids long. Trimming took off 2 bases at V and 0 bases at J, with 11 bases between the two ends. Authors' methods: Reference gene primer amplification yielded estimated nucleated cell counts. Generated by immunoSEQ multiplex PCR, the TCRdb table keeps only in-frame clones and is missing some. The DNA was the basis for D and trimming; V, J and clone size are from that table. The sample contains 25,000 to 30,000 clones, less than 90% of which appear only once.

The sequence derives from a human donor in a cohort sampled during active COVID-19. The sequencing sample was made of peripheral blood. The chain couples TRBV4-3 to TRBJ1-3, with a tentative D call TRBD1 (5 bases). The CDR3 nucleotides read TGCGCCAGCAGCCAATCGAGGAGGGGCTCTGGAAACACCATATATTTT. This codes for CASSQSRRGSGNTIYF.